Shown below are 17 T cell receptor beta chains from a single sample sequenced in a study of cytomegalovirus exposure and HLA in healthy donors. The PCR was carried out with 60 Vbeta primers and 13 Jbeta primers. Profiling relied on immunoSEQ multiplex PCR, and the TCRdb table lists in-frame clones only, not all of them. The table lists 150,000 to 200,000 clones, approximately 85% of them singletons. The sample comprised PBMCs. The receptors were sampled from a young man in good health and CMV-seropositive.

The chain is built from TRBV4-3 and TRBJ2-1; 7 bases line up with TRBD1. CDR3 length: 13 residues. After removal of 0 bases from V and 10 bases from J, the junction contained 3 bases not matched to a gene. Germline CDR1 is LGHNA and CDR2 is YSLEER. The CDR3 reads CASSQDTGVEQFF. Here the CDR3 DNA reads TGCGCCAGCAGCCAAGATACAGGGGTCGAGCAGTTCTTC.

This clone was picked up one time. V gene TRBV7-6 combines with J gene TRBJ1-1; 9 bases fit TRBD1. V shed 5 bases and J 6 bases; nucleotides not matched to a gene: 10. Germline V gene sequence: CDR1 SGHVS, CDR2 FNYEAQ. This CDR3 region has 15 residues. CDR3 sequence: CASSPGQGMVPEAFF. The CDR3, as DNA: TGTGCCAGCAGCCCGGGACAGGGAATGGTACCTGAAGCTTTCTTT.

The chain links TRBV18 to TRBJ1-3, with D maybe TRBD1 (5 bases). This CDR3 spans 15 amino acids. V lost 5 bases and J 0 bases, leaving 11 bases between the germline ends. The V gene's germline CDR1 is KGHSH and CDR2 LQKENI. The CDR3 DNA reads as TGTGCCAGCTCAGGGGCAGTCCGCTCTGGAAACACCATATATTTT. This sequence encodes CASSGAVRSGNTIYF.

The V and J genes are TRBV6-1 and TRBJ2-7; 8 nucleotides line up with TRBD1. V was clipped by 7 bases and J by 5 bases; unmatched bases: 4. The CDR3 sequence is 12 residues long. Germline V CDR1 and CDR2: MNHNS, SASEGT. CDR3 DNA sequence: TGTGCCAGCACCATACAGGGGGACGAGCAGTACTTC. Protein: CASTIQGDEQYF.

This clone was observed once. V gene TRBV5-1 combines with J gene TRBJ2-1, with TRBD2 identical over 10 bases. Germline trimming cut 6 bases from V and 0 bases from J; bases unmatched to any gene: 3. CDR1 SGHRS and CDR2 YFSETQ come from the germline V gene. The length of the CDR3 is 15 residues. Here the CDR3 DNA reads TGCGCCAGCACCTTAGCGGGGGGCTCCTACAATGAGCAGTTCTTC. Protein product: CASTLAGGSYNEQFF.

In this sample, this clone turned up once. V usage is TRBV29-1 and J usage is TRBJ1-3, with D possibly being TRBD1 (6 bases). The CDR3 is 16 residues long. V was shortened by 6 bases and J by 0 bases, with 18 bases between the two germline ends. Germline values: CDR1 SQVTM, CDR2 ANQGSEA. The chain's CDR3 is CSVPGQGIISGNTIYF. CDR3 in DNA: TGCAGCGTCCCGGGCCAGGGGATTATCTCTGGAAACACCATATATTTT.

This clone was seen just once. V is TRBV5-4 and J is TRBJ2-7, with 8 bases lining up with TRBD1. This CDR3 has 14 residues. Germline V gene sequence: CDR1 SGHNT, CDR2 YYREEE (reference sequence). Unmatched junction bases numbered 7, after V lost 5 bases and J lost 3 bases. The CDR3 DNA follows: TGTGCCAGCAGTTTGAGACAGGGGTACTACGAGCAGTACTTC. This gives the protein CASSLRQGYYEQYF.

This clone was observed a few times. This chain links TRBV5-5 with TRBJ1-4; D gene uncertain. With 0 bases removed from V and 13 bases from J, the gap between germline ends came to 10 bases. Looked up from germline, CDR1 is SGHKS and CDR2 is YYEKEE (reference sequence). The CDR3 runs to 12 residues. The CDR3 reads CASSLVGRRLFF. CDR3 coding DNA: TGTGCCAGCAGCTTGGTGGGCAGACGACTGTTTTTT.

The V gene is TRBV6-5, the J gene TRBJ1-1; unclear D gene. The ends were cut back, 5 bases at V and 1 base at J, with 11 bases in the middle. Germline V lookup: CDR1 MNHEY, CDR2 SVGAGI. The CDR3 extends over 14 amino acids. The CDR3 bases are TGTGCCAGCAGTGAATATTGGGCGAACACTGAAGCTTTCTTT. Its translation is CASSEYWANTEAFF.

V and J are TRBV9 and TRBJ1-1, with 7 bases that match TRBD1. Germline V gene data show CDR1 as SGDLS and CDR2 as YYNGEE. The CDR3 is 15 residues long. V was clipped by 3 bases and J by 7 bases; unmatched bases: 12. The DNA for the CDR3 is TGTGCCAGCAGCGACAGCCGGGACAGCCAATTTGAAGCTTTCTTT. Translation: CASSDSRDSQFEAFF.

The genes are TRBV6-1 and TRBJ2-5; D perhaps matches TRBD1 (5 bases). The CDR3 length is 15 residues. In germline, CDR1 is MNHNS, CDR2 SASEGT. The V end lost 2 bases, the J end lost 5 bases, and 15 bases lay between the germline ends. For the CDR3, the DNA is TGTGCCAGCAGTGAATATCAGGGATCTTCGGAGACCCAGTACTTC. Protein sequence: CASSEYQGSSETQYF.

The rearrangement joins TRBV7-9 to TRBJ2-7, with D uncertain. The V gene lost 3 bases and the J gene lost 3 bases, with 21 bases spanning the gap. Germline lookup yields CDR1 SEHNR and CDR2 FQNEAQ (reference sequence). There are 17 residues in the CDR3. CDR3 residues: CASSFITEKNTYYEQYF. The CDR3 coding sequence is TGTGCCAGCAGCTTTATTACAGAGAAAAATACATACTACGAGCAGTACTTC.

The rearrangement uses TRBV2 and TRBJ2-7; 10 bases fit TRBD2. V was pared by 7 bases and J by 3 bases, with 9 bases of the junction left unmatched. Germline V gene data show CDR1 as SNHLY and CDR2 as FYNNEI. There are 15 residues in the CDR3. CDR3 region: CASNSPLAGVYEQYF. In DNA, the CDR3 is TGTGCCAGCAACTCCCCCCTAGCGGGGGTCTACGAGCAGTACTTC.

The chain couples TRBV4-1 to TRBJ2-7, with a weak D call TRBD1 (6 bases). The CDR3 loop spans 15 amino acids. The germline CDR1 and CDR2 sequences are MGHRA and YSYEKL. V was shortened by 0 bases and J by 7 bases, with 16 bases between the two germline ends. CDR3 in amino acids: CASSQDQRQETEQYF. The DNA of the CDR3 is TGCGCCAGCAGCCAAGATCAGAGACAGGAGACGGAGCAGTACTTC.

The chain employs TRBV6-1 and TRBJ1-2, with TRBD1 matching 7 bases. V lost 6 bases, J lost 3 bases, and 4 bases stayed unmatched. The CDR3 totals 13 residues. The germline CDR1 and CDR2 sequences are MNHNS and SASEGT. The CDR3 DNA reads TGTGCCAGCAGCCGGGACAGCTACTATGGCTACACCTTC. Amino acid sequence: CASSRDSYYGYTF.

The rearrangement links TRBV7-9 to TRBJ1-6, with TRBD1 matching 10 bases. Germline trimming cut 5 bases from V and 5 bases from J; bases unmatched to any gene: 15. This CDR3 region has 19 residues. CDR1 SEHNR and CDR2 FQNEAQ come from the germline V gene (reference sequence). The CDR3 sequence is CASSARDRGTRYDNSPLHF. CDR3 nucleotide sequence: TGTGCCAGCAGCGCGCGGGACAGGGGAACCCGGTATGATAATTCACCCCTCCACTTT.

V gene TRBV9 combines with J gene TRBJ1-4; 8 bases line up with TRBD1. CDR3 length: 15 amino acids. Germline CDR1 reads SGDLS; CDR2 reads YYNGEE. V shed 3 bases, J shed 7 bases, and the junction held 8 bases outside the gene matches. Here the CDR3 reads CASSAARGRGEKLFF. The CDR3 coding sequence is TGTGCCAGCAGCGCAGCCAGGGGGCGGGGTGAAAAACTGTTTTTT.